One sample yielded the 17 T cell receptor beta chains listed below, sequenced in a study of shared clonotypes between healthy human individuals (dated by TCRdb to about 2020). The library was made by the immunoSEQ multiplex PCR assay. TCRdb stores this immuneACCESS table with in-frame sequences only. Part of the clones is absent; in the studies checked, under half of the shortfall reflects unresolved V genes, and no reason is known for the rest. The sample data list about 2.5 million clones, and around 92% of these were observed just once. Clones ranked in the top ten supply approximately 0.39% of the sample. The sequenced material came from naive CD4+ T cells from PBMCs. This sample's cell subset or site label indicates: CD45RA+ positively selected. The receptors originated from a man aged 18 to 29 in good health. Some clones in this sample may be carry-over from other donors' samples.

Concerning this clone itself: Other DNA sequences within the sample encode an identical CDR3. The rearrangement links TRBV15 to TRBJ1-5; D gene uncertain. From germline, CDR1 is LNHNV and CDR2 YYDKDF (reference sequence). CDR3 length: 12 residues. Trimming took 8 bases from V and 4 from J, leaving 9 bases between them. In nucleotides, the CDR3 is TGTGCCACCGGAGTCAGAAATCAGCCCCAGCATTTT. It codes for CATGVRNQPQHF.

Details on this clone: The DNA is omitted, as the CDR3 cannot be located on it reliably, and the CDR3 follows TCRdb's listing. The V and J genes are TRBV7-9 and TRBJ2-2; TRBD1 is the table's D call, not checked against the DNA. The CDR3 length equals 15 residues, ends included. Germline CDR1 is SEHNR and CDR2 is FQNEAQ (reference sequence). This chain's CDR3 is CASSLGSGQGGELFF.

This sequence joins TRBV4-2 and TRBJ2-2, with TRBD2 identical over 8 bases. There are 17 residues in the CDR3. Germline V gene lookup returns CDR1 LGHNA and CDR2 YNFKEQ. After removal of 4 bases from V and 10 bases from J, the junction contained 17 bases not matched to a gene. The CDR3: CASSPQVTSGVWVELFF. As DNA, the CDR3 is TGTGCCAGCAGCCCCCAGGTCACTAGCGGCGTCTGGGTGGAGCTGTTTTTT.

The rearrangement joins TRBV6-1 to TRBJ1-2, with TRBD1 identical over 7 bases. V trimming: 4 bases; J trimming: 9 bases; junction bases outside the gene matches: 14. In germline, CDR1 is MNHNS, CDR2 SASEGT. This CDR3 has 15 amino acids. The CDR3 loop reads CASSGVATGTIRYTF. DNA for the CDR3: TGTGCCAGCAGTGGGGTCGCGACAGGGACCATCCGCTACACCTTC.

The chain joins TRBV21-1 to TRBJ2-2; TRBD2, the table's D call, lacks a check against the DNA. TRBV21-1 is termed a pseudogene. The CDR3 is 15 amino acids. CDR3 nucleotides: TGTGCCAGCAGCAAAGTAGACCTAGTTCACGGGGAGCTGTTTTTT. Protein sequence: CASSKVDLVHGELFF.

This clone came up once. The chain has TRBV19 and TRBJ2-2; maybe TRBD1 (5 bases). This CDR3 is built from 16 residues. Germline CDR1 and CDR2: LNHDA and SQIVND (reference sequence). Trimming shortened V by 0 bases and J by 5 bases, and 13 bases separated the two germline ends. The CDR3 DNA sequence: TGTGCCAGTAGTATAGATCATGGACATCCGACCGGGGAGCTGTTTTTT. Its protein product is CASSIDHGHPTGELFF.

V and J are TRBV14 and TRBJ2-7; possibly TRBD2 for D (6 bases). Germline V CDR1 and CDR2: SGHDN, FVKESK. V lost 4 bases, J lost 4 bases, and 11 bases lay in between. This CDR3 has 13 residues. The CDR3 loop reads CASSRRGPYEQYF. CDR3 coding DNA: TGTGCCAGCAGCCGGCGGGGACCTTACGAGCAGTACTTC.

The CDR3 protein is CASSADRLTDTQYF. As DNA, the CDR3 is TGTGCCAGCTCAGCCGACAGGTTGACAGATACGCAGTATTTT. V gene TRBV18 combines with J gene TRBJ2-3, with D possibly being TRBD1 (6 bases). The germline V gene encodes CDR1 KGHSH and CDR2 LQKENI. With 5 bases removed from V and 3 bases from J, the gap between germline ends came to 12 bases. This CDR3 is 14 amino acids long.

Regarding this clone: The same CDR3 also results from other DNA sequences found in this sample. The CDR3 region has the DNA TGTGCCAGCAGCGTACGGACGAACACCGGGGAGCTGTTTTTT. Translation: CASSVRTNTGELFF. This sequence joins TRBV9 and TRBJ2-2, with no clear D. CDR1 is SGDLS, CDR2 YYNGEE, per germline. V dropped 1 base and J dropped 0 bases, with 4 bases sitting between them. The CDR3 loop spans 14 amino acids.

This clone was observed a single time. The chain links TRBV5-1 to TRBJ2-7; D tentatively fits TRBD1 or TRBD2 (5 bases each). The V end lost 4 bases, the J end lost 2 bases, and 13 bases lay between the germline ends. This CDR3 comprises 14 residues. Germline V gene data show CDR1 as SGHRS and CDR2 as YFSETQ. The CDR3 coding sequence is TGCGCCAGCAGCCGGGACGACAGCCCCTACGAGCAGTACTTC. Its translation is CASSRDDSPYEQYF. Using reference TRBV5-1 and TRBJ2-7 for the parts outside the CDR3, the full variable domain is KAGVTQTPRYLIKTRGQQVTLSCSPISGHRSVSWYQQTPGQGLQFLFEYFSETQRNKGNFPGRFSGRQFSNSRSEMNVSTLELGDSALYLCASSRDDSPYEQYFGPGTRLTVT.

The chain has TRBV5-1 and TRBJ1-4; TRBD1 is a possible D gene (5 bases). CDR3 length: 18 residues. V shed 2 bases and J shed 0 bases, with 17 bases lying between them. Germline CDR1 SGHRS, CDR2 YFSETQ. The CDR3 nucleotides read TGCGCCAGCAGCTTCCAGGGACCCTCATTTGCAACTAATGAAAAACTGTTTTTT. Translation: CASSFQGPSFATNEKLFF.

This clone occurred once. This chain joins TRBV5-1 and TRBJ2-7, with 7 nucleotides matching TRBD1. This CDR3 is built from 15 residues. V shed 0 bases and J 2 bases; nucleotides not matched to a gene: 5. The germline gives CDR1 SGHRS, CDR2 YFSETQ. The CDR3, as DNA: TGCGCCAGCAGCTTGGGAGGGGGCCTGACCTACGAGCAGTACTTC. Its protein product is CASSLGGGLTYEQYF.

This chain uses TRBV11-2 with TRBJ1-5; 7 nucleotides line up with TRBD1. J was trimmed by 6 bases and V by 4 bases; bases with no gene match: 6. Germline loops: CDR1 SGHAT, CDR2 FQNNGV. This CDR3 spans 14 amino acids. Written as DNA, the CDR3 is TGTGCCAGCAGCTCGACAGGGTCGGGTCAGCCCCAGCATTTT. Amino acid sequence: CASSSTGSGQPQHF.

Note on this clone: Additional DNA sequences in this sample encode the identical CDR3. The V and J genes are TRBV30 and TRBJ1-3; D not certain. With 0 bases removed from V and 7 bases from J, the gap between germline ends came to 7 bases. The CDR3 loop spans 12 amino acids. Germline CDR1 and CDR2: GTSNPN and SVGIG (reference sequence). The CDR3 region is CAWSVSGNTIYF. The CDR3 DNA reads as TGTGCCTGGAGTGTATCCGGGAACACCATATATTTT.

The gene calls are TRBV14 and TRBJ2-7; 9 bases map to TRBD1. CDR1 and CDR2 from the germline V gene are SGHDN and FVKESK. Unmatched junction bases numbered 12, after V lost 4 bases and J lost 5 bases. CDR3 length equals 16 residues. The CDR3 region has the DNA TGTGCCAGCAGCCCCCCGGGATGGACAGGGGCGAACGAGCAGTACTTC. The encoded protein is CASSPPGWTGANEQYF. Full variable domain (rest looked up from reference TRBV14 and TRBJ2-7): EAGVTQFPSHSVIEKGQTVTLRCDPISGHDNLYWYRRVMGKEIKFLLHFVKESKQDESGMPNNRFLAERTGGTYSTLKVQPAELEDSGVYFCASSPPGWTGANEQYFGPGTRLTVT.

The chain joins TRBV5-1 to TRBJ2-7, with 7 bases aligning to TRBD1. V lost 2 bases to trimming and J lost 2 bases; unmatched junction nucleotides: 7. This CDR3 is 15 amino acids long. In germline, CDR1 is SGHRS, CDR2 YFSETQ. The CDR3 region is CASSFTPGQTYEQYF. CDR3 sequence (DNA): TGCGCCAGCAGCTTCACTCCGGGACAGACCTACGAGCAGTACTTC.

The chain links TRBV11-3 to TRBJ2-5; D is uncertain. V lost 6 bases and J lost 3, with 11 bases in between. CDR1 and CDR2 (germline): SGHNT, YENEEA. The CDR3 runs to 13 residues. The chain's CDR3 is CASSHYSEETQYF. CDR3 bases: TGTGCCAGCAGTCACTACAGCGAAGAGACCCAGTACTTC.